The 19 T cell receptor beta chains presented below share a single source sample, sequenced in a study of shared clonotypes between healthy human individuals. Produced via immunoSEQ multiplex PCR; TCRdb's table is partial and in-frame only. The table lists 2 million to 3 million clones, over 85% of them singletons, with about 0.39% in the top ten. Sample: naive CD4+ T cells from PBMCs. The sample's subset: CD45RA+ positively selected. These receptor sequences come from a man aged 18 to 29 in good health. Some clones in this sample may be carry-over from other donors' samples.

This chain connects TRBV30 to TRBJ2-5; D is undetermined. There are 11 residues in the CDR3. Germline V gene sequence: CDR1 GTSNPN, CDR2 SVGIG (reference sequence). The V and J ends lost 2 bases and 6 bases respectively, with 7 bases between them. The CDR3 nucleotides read TGTGCCTGGAGTCTCAGGCAGACCCAGTACTTC. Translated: CAWSLRQTQYF. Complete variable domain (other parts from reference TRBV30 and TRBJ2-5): SQTIHQWPATLVQPVGSPLSLECTVEGTSNPNLYWYRQAAGRGLQLLFYSVGIGQISSEVPQNLSASRPQDRQFILSSKKLLLSDSGFYLCAWSLRQTQYFGPGTRLLVL.

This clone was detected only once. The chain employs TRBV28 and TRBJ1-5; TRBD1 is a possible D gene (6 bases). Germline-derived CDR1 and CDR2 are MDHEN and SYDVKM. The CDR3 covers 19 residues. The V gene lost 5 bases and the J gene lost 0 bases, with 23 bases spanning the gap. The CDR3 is CASSTLWSPGHNSNQPQHF. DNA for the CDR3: TGTGCCAGCAGTACGTTATGGTCCCCGGGACATAATAGCAATCAGCCCCAGCATTTT. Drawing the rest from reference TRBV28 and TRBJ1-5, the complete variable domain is DVKVTQSSRYLVKRTGEKVFLECVQDMDHENMFWYRQDPGLGLRLIYFSYDVKMKEKGDIPEGYSVSREKKERFSLILESASTNQTSMYLCASSTLWSPGHNSNQPQHFGDGTRLSIL.

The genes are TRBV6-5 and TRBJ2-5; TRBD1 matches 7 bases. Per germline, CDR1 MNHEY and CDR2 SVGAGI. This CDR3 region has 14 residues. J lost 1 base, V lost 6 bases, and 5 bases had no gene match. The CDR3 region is CASSVGQSQETQYF. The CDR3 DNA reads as TGTGCCAGCAGCGTGGGACAGTCCCAAGAGACCCAGTACTTC.

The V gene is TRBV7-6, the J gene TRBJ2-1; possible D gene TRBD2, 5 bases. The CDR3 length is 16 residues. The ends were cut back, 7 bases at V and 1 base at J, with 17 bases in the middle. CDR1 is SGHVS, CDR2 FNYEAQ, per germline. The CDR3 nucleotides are TGTGCCAGCACCCCGACTTCCCAGCGGTCCTACAATGAGCAGTTCTTC. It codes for CASTPTSQRSYNEQFF.

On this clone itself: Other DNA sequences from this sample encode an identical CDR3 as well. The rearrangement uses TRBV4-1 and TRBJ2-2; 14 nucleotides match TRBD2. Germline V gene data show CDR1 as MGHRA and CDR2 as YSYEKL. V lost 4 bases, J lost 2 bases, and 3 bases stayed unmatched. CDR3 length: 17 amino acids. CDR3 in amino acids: CASSPGLAGVNTGELFF. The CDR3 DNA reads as TGCGCCAGCAGCCCGGGACTAGCGGGAGTCAACACCGGGGAGCTGTTTTTT.

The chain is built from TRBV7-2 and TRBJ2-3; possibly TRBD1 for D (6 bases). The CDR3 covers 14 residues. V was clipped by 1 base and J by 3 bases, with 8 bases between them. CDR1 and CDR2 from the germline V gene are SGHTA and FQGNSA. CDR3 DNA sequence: TGTGCCAGCAGCTTAGAACAGGGAACAGATACGCAGTATTTT. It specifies CASSLEQGTDTQYF.

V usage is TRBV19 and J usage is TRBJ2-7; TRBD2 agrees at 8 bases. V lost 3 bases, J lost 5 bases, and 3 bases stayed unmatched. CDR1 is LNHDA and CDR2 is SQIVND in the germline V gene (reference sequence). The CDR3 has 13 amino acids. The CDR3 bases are TGTGCCAGTAGTATCGGGAGGGGGGACGAGCAGTACTTC. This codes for CASSIGRGDEQYF.

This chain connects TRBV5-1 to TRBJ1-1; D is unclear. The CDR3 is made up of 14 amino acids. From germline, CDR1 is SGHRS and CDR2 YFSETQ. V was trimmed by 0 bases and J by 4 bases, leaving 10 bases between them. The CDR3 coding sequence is TGCGCCAGCAGCTTGGAACGGCACATCACTGAAGCTTTCTTT. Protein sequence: CASSLERHITEAFF.

The CDR3 DNA is TGTGCCAGCAGGGGTGATCCCTTTGTGGGTACGCAGTATTTT. It yields the protein CASRGDPFVGTQYF. The chain joins TRBV6-1 to TRBJ2-3; unclear D gene. Deletions cut 6 bases from V and 8 bases from J, with 18 bases between. Looked up from germline, CDR1 is MNHNS and CDR2 is SASEGT. This CDR3 has 14 amino acids.

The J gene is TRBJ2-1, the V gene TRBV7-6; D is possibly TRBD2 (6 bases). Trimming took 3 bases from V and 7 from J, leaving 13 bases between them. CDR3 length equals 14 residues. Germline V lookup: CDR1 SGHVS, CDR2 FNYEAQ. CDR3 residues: CASSFAGPSNEQFF. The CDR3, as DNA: TGTGCCAGCAGCTTCGCGGGACCTTCGAATGAGCAGTTCTTC.

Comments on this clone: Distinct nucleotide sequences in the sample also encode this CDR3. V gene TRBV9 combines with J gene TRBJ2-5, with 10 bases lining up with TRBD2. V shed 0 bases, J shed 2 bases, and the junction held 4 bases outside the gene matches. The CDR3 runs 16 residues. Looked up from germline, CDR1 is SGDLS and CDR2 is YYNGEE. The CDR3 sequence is CASSVGRAGGQETQYF. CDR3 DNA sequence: TGTGCCAGCAGCGTAGGTAGAGCGGGAGGGCAAGAGACCCAGTACTTC.

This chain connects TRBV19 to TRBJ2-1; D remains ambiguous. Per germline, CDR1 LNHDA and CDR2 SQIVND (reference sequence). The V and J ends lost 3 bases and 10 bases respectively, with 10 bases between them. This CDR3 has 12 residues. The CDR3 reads CASSILGSEQFF. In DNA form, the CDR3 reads TGTGCCAGTAGTATCTTAGGGTCAGAGCAGTTCTTC.

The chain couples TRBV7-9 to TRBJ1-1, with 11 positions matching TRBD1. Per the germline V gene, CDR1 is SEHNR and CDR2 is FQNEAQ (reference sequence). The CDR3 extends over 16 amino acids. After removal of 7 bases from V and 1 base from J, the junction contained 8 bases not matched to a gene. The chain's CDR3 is CASNSDRGHGNTEAFF. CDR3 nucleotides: TGTGCCAGCAACTCGGACAGGGGGCACGGGAACACTGAAGCTTTCTTT.

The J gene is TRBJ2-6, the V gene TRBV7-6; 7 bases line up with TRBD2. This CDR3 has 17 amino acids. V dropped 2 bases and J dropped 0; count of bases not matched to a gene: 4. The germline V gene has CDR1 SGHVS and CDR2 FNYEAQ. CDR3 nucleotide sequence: TGTGCCAGCAGCTTAAGCGGGGTCTACTCTGGGGCCAACGTCCTGACTTTC. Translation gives CASSLSGVYSGANVLTF. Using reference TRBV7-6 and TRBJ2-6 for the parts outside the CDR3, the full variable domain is GAGVSQSPRYKVTKRGQDVALRCDPISGHVSLYWYRQALGQGPEFLTYFNYEAQQDKSGLPNDRFSAERPEGSISTLTIQRTEQRDSAMYRCASSLSGVYSGANVLTFGAGSRLTVL.

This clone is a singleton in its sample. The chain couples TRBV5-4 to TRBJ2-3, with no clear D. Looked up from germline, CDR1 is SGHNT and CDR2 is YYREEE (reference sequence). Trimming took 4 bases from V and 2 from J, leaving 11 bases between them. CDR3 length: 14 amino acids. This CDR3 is CASSPKTSTDTQYF. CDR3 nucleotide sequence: TGTGCCAGCAGCCCCAAAACTTCCACAGATACGCAGTATTTT.

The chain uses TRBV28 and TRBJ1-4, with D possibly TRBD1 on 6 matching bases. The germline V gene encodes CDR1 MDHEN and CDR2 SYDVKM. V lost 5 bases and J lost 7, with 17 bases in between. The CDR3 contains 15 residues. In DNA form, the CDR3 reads TGTGCCAGCAGTAGTGGTGGGGGCTCGGGTGAAAAACTGTTTTTT. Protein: CASSSGGGSGEKLFF.

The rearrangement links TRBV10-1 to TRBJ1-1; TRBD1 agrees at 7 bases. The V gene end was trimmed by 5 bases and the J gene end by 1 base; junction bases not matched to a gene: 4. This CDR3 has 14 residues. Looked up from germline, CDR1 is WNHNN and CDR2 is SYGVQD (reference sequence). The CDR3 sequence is CASSRDRKNTEAFF. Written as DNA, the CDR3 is TGCGCCAGCAGTCGGGACAGAAAGAACACTGAAGCTTTCTTT.

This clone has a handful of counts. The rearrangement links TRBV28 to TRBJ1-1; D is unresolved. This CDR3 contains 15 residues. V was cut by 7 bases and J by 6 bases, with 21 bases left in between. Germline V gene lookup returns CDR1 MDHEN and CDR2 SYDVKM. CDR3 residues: CASIPPAGIWSEAFF. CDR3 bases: TGTGCCAGCATCCCCCCGGCGGGGATTTGGTCTGAAGCTTTCTTT.

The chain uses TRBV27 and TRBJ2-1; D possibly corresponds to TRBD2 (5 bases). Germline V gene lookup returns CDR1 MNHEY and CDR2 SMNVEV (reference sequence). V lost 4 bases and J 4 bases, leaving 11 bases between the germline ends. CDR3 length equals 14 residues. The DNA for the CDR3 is TGTGCCAGCAGTTCCGACTATTTTTACAATGAGCAGTTCTTC. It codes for CASSSDYFYNEQFF.